Listed here are 3 T cell receptor beta chains from one sample, sequenced in a study of early T cells in non-severe SARS-CoV-2 infection. TCRdb itself ran the 5' RACE reads through MiXCR, one entry per CDR3 protein. The profile shows roughly 90,000 distinct CDR3 sequences, 14% to 15% of them singletons. The sequenced material came from whole blood. These receptors all stem from an adult who was a healthcare worker with PCR-confirmed SARS-CoV-2 infection or an uninfected control (not recorded which).

The sample holds a few counts of this clonotype. The chain couples TRBV11-2 to TRBJ2-5; D unresolved. V lost 2 bases, J lost 1 base, and 11 bases lay in between. CDR3 length equals 15 residues. CDR1 is SGHAT and CDR2 is FQNNGV in the germline V gene. Here the CDR3 reads CASSLNPIVQETQYF. DNA of the CDR3: TGTGCCAGCAGCTTAAACCCTATAGTCCAAGAGACCCAGTACTTC.

This clonotype showed up just a few times. The rearrangement uses TRBV7-2 and TRBJ1-2; D possibly corresponds to TRBD1 (5 bases). The CDR3 totals 15 residues. CDR1 and CDR2 from the germline V gene are SGHTA and FQGNSA. Trimming took off 1 base at V and 1 base at J, with 10 bases between the two ends. DNA of the CDR3: TGTGCCAGCAGCTTAGTTTCCAGGGTTAACTATGGCTACACCTTC. Translated: CASSLVSRVNYGYTF.

This clonotype was observed at least ten times. The CDR3 protein is CASSSPGQGNGYTF. CDR3 in DNA: TGCGCCAGCAGCTCACCCGGACAGGGTAACGGCTACACCTTC. J is TRBJ1-2 and V is TRBV5-1, with 8 bases aligning to TRBD1. Germline V gene sequence: CDR1 SGHRS, CDR2 YFSETQ. The CDR3 runs to 14 residues. The J segment lost 8 bases and the V segment lost 3 bases, leaving 9 bases of the junction unmatched.